Below, 32 T cell receptor beta chains from the same sample are listed, as sequenced in a study of T cells in Graves' hyperthyroidism and ophthalmopathy. Regions amplified from RNA transcripts were the TCR beta CDR3 regions. With the HTBI primer set, the TCR CDR3 went through a first round of RT-PCR. TCRdb reprocessed the multiplex PCR reads with MiXCR, giving one entry per CDR3 protein. This sample has around 580,000 distinct CDR3 sequences, with around 17% found just once. The sample taken for sequencing was blood. These receptors all stem from a woman between 18 and 30 years old with Graves' hyperthyroidism.

The chain is built from TRBV7-3 and TRBJ2-2; D ambiguous. Germline-derived CDR1 and CDR2 are SGHTA and FQGTGA. The CDR3 is made up of 14 amino acids. With 1 base removed from V and 6 bases from J, the gap between germline ends came to 9 bases. The CDR3 nucleotides are TGTGCCAGCAGCTTAAGCAGTGGGGCCGGGGAGCTGTTTTTT. This sequence encodes CASSLSSGAGELFF.

This clonotype was picked up a small number of times. The genes are TRBV20-1 and TRBJ2-7; D may correspond to TRBD1 or TRBD2 (6 bases each). This CDR3 has 15 residues. Germline CDR1 reads DFQATT; CDR2 reads SNEGSKA (reference sequence). With 6 bases removed from V and 4 bases from J, the gap between germline ends came to 22 bases. In DNA, the CDR3 is TGCAGTGCGGGGGGCCATGGCGGACCTTCTTACGAGCAGTACTTC. It encodes CSAGGHGGPSYEQYF.

The chain carries TRBV20-1 and TRBJ1-3, with D perhaps matching TRBD1 (5 bases). In germline, CDR1 is DFQATT, CDR2 SNEGSKA (reference sequence). The CDR3 totals 16 residues. The ends were cut back, 1 base at V and 0 bases at J, with 13 bases in the middle. DNA of the CDR3: TGCAGTGCTAGAGGAGACCCTAGGGGCTCTGGAAACACCATATATTTT. Amino acid sequence: CSARGDPRGSGNTIYF.

The chain recombines TRBV9 with TRBJ1-6; 8 nucleotides match TRBD1. Germline trimming cut 0 bases from V and 8 bases from J; bases unmatched to any gene: 7. The CDR3 contains 16 residues. Germline loops: CDR1 SGDLS, CDR2 YYNGEE. The CDR3 DNA follows: TGTGCCAGCAGCGTAGGTTTCAGGGGGCTTGATTCACCCCTCCACTTT. Protein sequence: CASSVGFRGLDSPLHF.

There are many counts of this clonotype. This chain links TRBV7-9 with TRBJ2-3, with a possible D match to TRBD2 (5 bases). Trimming removed 1 base from V and 1 base from J, with 9 bases in between. Germline V gives CDR1 SEHNR, CDR2 FQNEAQ (reference sequence). The CDR3 consists of 15 residues. The CDR3 sequence: CASSLELGGTDTQYF. CDR3 nucleotides: TGTGCCAGCAGCTTAGAACTAGGAGGCACAGATACGCAGTATTTT.

In this sample, this clonotype turned up a few times. The V call is TRBV11-2, the J call TRBJ2-3; no definite D call. V lost 2 bases and J 0 bases, leaving 6 bases between the germline ends. The CDR3 runs 14 residues. CDR1 and CDR2 (germline): SGHAT, FQNNGV. The CDR3 DNA follows: TGTGCCAGCAGCTTAAGCCACAGCACAGATACGCAGTATTTT. Translating gives CASSLSHSTDTQYF.

This clonotype appeared many times. The chain links TRBV20-1 to TRBJ2-7; 7 bases line up with TRBD2. V was pared by 3 bases and J by 0 bases, with 11 bases of the junction left unmatched. This CDR3 region has 16 residues. Germline assignment: CDR1 DFQATT and CDR2 SNEGSKA (reference sequence). The CDR3 DNA sequence: TGCAGTGCTAGTGACCCGGGGGGTCCGAGCTCCTACGAGCAGTACTTC. Translated: CSASDPGGPSSYEQYF.

This clonotype was picked up many times. The CDR3 DNA follows: TGTGCCCGCGGACAGGACCACTACGAGCAGTACTTC. This sequence encodes CARGQDHYEQYF. V usage is TRBV27 and J usage is TRBJ2-7; 7 bases fit TRBD1. The CDR3 extends over 12 amino acids. The V gene end was trimmed by 11 bases and the J gene end by 3 bases; junction bases not matched to a gene: 7. Germline CDR1 and CDR2: MNHEY and SMNVEV (reference sequence).

This clonotype was recorded at least ten times. CDR3 nucleotides: TGTGCCAGCAGTGATCCGGACAGAGAAAATTCACCCCTCCACTTT. Its translation is CASSDPDRENSPLHF. The rearrangement links TRBV2 to TRBJ1-6; TRBD1 is a possible D gene (6 bases). Per the germline V gene, CDR1 is SNHLY and CDR2 is FYNNEI. This CDR3 has 15 residues. Trimming took 3 bases from V and 7 from J, leaving 13 bases between them. Together with reference TRBV2 and TRBJ1-6, the CDR3 gives the full variable domain: EPEVTQTPSHQVTQMGQEVILRCVPISNHLYFYWYRQILGQKVEFLVSFYNNEISEKSEIFDDQFSVERPDGSNFTLKIRSTKLEDSAMYFCASSDPDRENSPLHFGNGTRLTVT.

The V gene is TRBV6-1, the J gene TRBJ2-1; 11 nucleotides agree with TRBD2. The V gene's germline CDR1 is MNHNS and CDR2 SASEGT. There are 17 residues in the CDR3. V dropped 6 bases and J dropped 9; count of bases not matched to a gene: 16. The CDR3: CASSTIAGGSPLGEQFF. The DNA for the CDR3 is TGTGCCAGCAGCACCATAGCGGGAGGGTCGCCCTTAGGTGAGCAGTTCTTC.

This clonotype was seen a few times. The V call is TRBV6-6, the J call TRBJ2-3; 7 nucleotides align to TRBD1. V shed 0 bases and J 7 bases; nucleotides not matched to a gene: 4. The CDR3 covers 14 residues. Germline V gene data show CDR1 as MNHNY and CDR2 as SVGAGI (reference sequence). CDR3 amino acids: CASSYSDRVHTQYF. Written as DNA, the CDR3 is TGTGCCAGCAGTTACTCCGACAGGGTGCATACGCAGTATTTT.

This clonotype was picked up a small number of times. The V call is TRBV7-9, the J call TRBJ1-3; unclear D gene. Deletions cut 6 bases from V and 4 bases from J, with 10 bases between. This CDR3 contains 13 residues. The V gene's germline CDR1 is SEHNR and CDR2 FQNEAQ (reference sequence). The CDR3 nucleotides are TGTGCCAGCAGTTACCAAGTAGGAAACACCATATATTTT. Translation gives CASSYQVGNTIYF. The full variable domain, completed using reference TRBV7-9 and TRBJ1-3, is DTGVSQNPRHKITKRGQNVTFRCDPISEHNRLYWYRQTLGQGPEFLTYFQNEAQLEKSRLLSDRFSAERPKGSFSTLEIQRTEQGDSAMYLCASSYQVGNTIYFGEGSWLTVV.

This clonotype was detected ten times or more. The chain employs TRBV7-9 and TRBJ2-3, with 7 bases that match TRBD2. This CDR3 spans 14 amino acids. V lost 5 bases, J lost 5 bases, and 7 bases stayed unmatched. Germline CDR1 is SEHNR and CDR2 is FQNEAQ (reference sequence). In DNA, the CDR3 is TGTGCCAGCAGCCCGTTTTCGGGGGGAGATACGCAGTATTTT. Residues: CASSPFSGGDTQYF.

The chain couples TRBV7-3 to TRBJ1-6; TRBD1 might be the D (5 bases). CDR3 length: 14 amino acids. Germline V gene sequence: CDR1 SGHTA, CDR2 FQGTGA. V was cut by 3 bases and J by 9 bases, with 12 bases left in between. In DNA, the CDR3 is TGTGCCAGCAGCTTGGGACCTCTCTTTTCACCCCTCCACTTT. Translated: CASSLGPLFSPLHF.

The gene calls are TRBV6-2 or TRBV6-3 and TRBJ1-5; 10 bases line up with TRBD1. The V segment lost 2 bases and the J segment 7 bases; nucleotides outside the gene matches: 5. The CDR3 covers 15 residues. Germline values: CDR1 MNHEY, CDR2 SVGEGT. The CDR3 reads CASSYSDRGRQPQHF. Written as DNA, the CDR3 is TGTGCCAGCAGTTACAGCGACAGGGGGCGGCAGCCCCAGCATTTT.

In its sample, this clonotype was seen many times. This rearrangement joins TRBV12-3 or TRBV12-4 to TRBJ2-5; 9 nucleotides match TRBD1. CDR3 length: 17 residues. The V segment lost 5 bases and the J segment 4 bases; nucleotides outside the gene matches: 14. CDR3 in DNA: TGTGCCAGCAGTATCACCCCGGACAGGGGAAGGAGAGAGACCCAGTACTTC. It translates to CASSITPDRGRRETQYF.

This clonotype was detected ten times or more. V usage is TRBV27 and J usage is TRBJ2-7, with D uncertain. Trimming pared 5 bases from V and 7 bases from J, leaving 15 bases between. CDR3 size: 13 residues. Germline loops: CDR1 MNHEY, CDR2 SMNVEV (reference sequence). CDR3 DNA: TGTGCCAGCAGTCCCCGCCGGGTAAGGGAGCAGTACTTC. Residues: CASSPRRVREQYF.

This clonotype was counted ten times or more. This chain connects TRBV19 to TRBJ1-5; D possibly corresponds to TRBD1 (6 bases). V gave up 1 base and J gave up 3 bases, with 28 bases separating them. CDR1 is LNHDA and CDR2 is SQIVND in the germline V gene (reference sequence). This CDR3 region has 21 residues. The CDR3 region has the DNA TGTGCCAGTAGTATAGGGCAGGGGTTTAATCTCCCTTTATTCGACAATCAGCCCCAGCATTTT. Encoded protein: CASSIGQGFNLPLFDNQPQHF. Supplemented by reference TRBV19 and TRBJ1-5, the full variable domain reads DGGITQSPKYLFRKEGQNVTLSCEQNLNHDAMYWYRQDPGQGLRLIYYSQIVNDFQKGDIAEGYSVSREKKESFPLTVTSAQKNPTAFYLCASSIGQGFNLPLFDNQPQHFGDGTRLSIL.

The chain has TRBV7-9 and TRBJ1-2; 8 nucleotides agree with TRBD1. Trimming at V came to 6 bases and at J to 7 bases, leaving 7 bases not matched to a gene. This CDR3 comprises 13 residues. The germline V gene has CDR1 SEHNR and CDR2 FQNEAQ (reference sequence). The chain's CDR3 is CASRPGGPGGYTF. CDR3 sequence (DNA): TGTGCCAGCAGGCCAGGGGGCCCGGGTGGCTACACCTTC. The variable domain in full, completed from reference TRBV7-9 and TRBJ1-2, reads DTGVSQNPRHKITKRGQNVTFRCDPISEHNRLYWYRQTLGQGPEFLTYFQNEAQLEKSRLLSDRFSAERPKGSFSTLEIQRTEQGDSAMYLCASRPGGPGGYTFGSGTRLTVV.

The rearrangement uses TRBV4-3 and TRBJ1-1; possible D gene TRBD1, 6 bases. Trimming cost V 0 bases and J 3 bases, with 11 bases left between them. This CDR3 is built from 15 residues. Per the germline V gene, CDR1 is LGHNA and CDR2 is YSLEER. CDR3 sequence (DNA): TGCGCCAGCAGCCAAGATTGGGGGGCCGACACTGAAGCTTTCTTT. Encoded protein: CASSQDWGADTEAFF.

In this sample, this clonotype turned up many times. V usage is TRBV28 and J usage is TRBJ2-5; a possible D gene is TRBD1 (5 bases). CDR3 length equals 14 residues. CDR1 is MDHEN, CDR2 SYDVKM, per germline. V was trimmed by 1 base and J by 3 bases, leaving 9 bases between them. In DNA form, the CDR3 reads TGTGCCAGCAGTTTATTTTCAGGGAAAGAGACCCAGTACTTC. It codes for CASSLFSGKETQYF.

This clonotype has at least ten counts. V usage is TRBV5-4 and J usage is TRBJ2-1; a possible D gene is TRBD1 (6 bases). The CDR3 loop spans 12 amino acids. Trimming removed 4 bases from V and 7 bases from J, with 9 bases in between. CDR1 is SGHNT, CDR2 YYREEE, per germline (reference sequence). This CDR3 reads CASSGQGNEQFF. In DNA form, the CDR3 reads TGTGCCAGCAGCGGGCAGGGGAATGAGCAGTTCTTC. Full variable domain (remainder filled in from reference TRBV5-4 and TRBJ2-1): ETGVTQSPTHLIKTRGQQVTLRCSSQSGHNTVSWYQQALGQGPQFIFQYYREEENGRGNFPPRFSGLQFPNYSSELNVNALELDDSALYLCASSGQGNEQFFGPGTRLTVL.

This clonotype was counted many times. The genes are TRBV12-3 or TRBV12-4 and TRBJ1-4, with D tentatively TRBD1 (5 bases). The CDR3 is 13 residues long. The V gene lost 3 bases and the J gene lost 5 bases, with 7 bases spanning the gap. In DNA form, the CDR3 reads TGTGCCAGCAGTTTGGAGGGGAATGAAAAACTGTTTTTT. Amino acids: CASSLEGNEKLFF.

This clonotype appeared a few times. For the CDR3, the DNA is TGTGCCAGCAGTTTACCGACGGACAGGGCGAACACCGGGGAGCTGTTTTTT. It is translated as CASSLPTDRANTGELFF. The V call is TRBV12-3 or TRBV12-4, the J call TRBJ2-2, with 8 bases that match TRBD1. CDR3 length: 17 amino acids. J gave up 0 bases and V 2 bases, and 5 bases lay outside the gene matches.

The chain couples TRBV20-1 to TRBJ2-1; 10 nucleotides match TRBD2. V was pared by 0 bases and J by 5 bases, with 4 bases of the junction left unmatched. In germline, CDR1 is DFQATT, CDR2 SNEGSKA (reference sequence). The CDR3 is 15 amino acids. Written as DNA, the CDR3 is TGCAGTGCTAGAGATTCACTAGCGGGGAACAATGAGCAGTTCTTC. Protein: CSARDSLAGNNEQFF.

This clonotype was seen many times. This chain connects TRBV15 to TRBJ2-7; TRBD1 matches at 8 bases. CDR1 and CDR2 (germline): LNHNV, YYDKDF (reference sequence). The CDR3 loop spans 14 amino acids. V shed 0 bases, J shed 2 bases, and the junction held 0 bases outside the gene matches. CDR3 amino acids: CATSREGQAYEQYF. CDR3 in DNA: TGTGCCACCAGCAGAGAGGGACAGGCCTACGAGCAGTACTTC. Full variable domain (rest looked up from reference TRBV15 and TRBJ2-7): DAMVIQNPRYQVTQFGKPVTLSCSQTLNHNVMYWYQQKSSQAPKLLFHYYDKDFNNEADTPDNFQSRRPNTSFCFLDIRSPGLGDTAMYLCATSREGQAYEQYFGPGTRLTVT.

Note on this clonotype: A much larger clonotype is one base distant, so this may be a read error. Because it lacks the conserved phenylalanine or tryptophan at the end, this CDR3 is likely a read error. The CDR3 bases are TGTGCCAGCAGCTTTCGACAGGGGAGCTATGGCTACACCCTC. Translated: CASSFRQGSYGYTL. The V and J genes are TRBV7-9 and TRBJ1-2; TRBD1 agrees at 8 bases. Germline V CDR1 and CDR2: SEHNR, FQNEAQ (reference sequence). The trim removed 3 bases at V and 4 bases at J, leaving 4 bases unmatched. CDR3 length: 14 residues.

For this clonotype: This may stem from a read error, because a much larger clone lies one nucleotide away. The rearrangement links TRBV24-1 to TRBJ2-1, with a possible D match to TRBD1 (5 bases). With 3 bases removed from V and 8 bases from J, the gap between germline ends came to 7 bases. This CDR3 has 12 amino acids. Germline CDR1 reads KGHDR; CDR2 reads SFDVKD. The CDR3 loop reads CATSDATDEQFF. CDR3 DNA sequence: TGTGCCACCAGTGATGCGACAGATGAGCAGTTCTTC.

This clonotype was seen a few times. The chain couples TRBV13 to TRBJ1-3; 9 positions agree with TRBD1. The V gene end was trimmed by 6 bases and the J gene end by 6 bases; junction bases not matched to a gene: 6. Germline lookup yields CDR1 PRHDT and CDR2 FYEKMQ (reference sequence). The CDR3 sequence is 14 residues long. This CDR3 is CASRRRDRVNTIYF. CDR3 DNA sequence: TGTGCCAGCAGGCGCCGGGACAGGGTAAACACCATATATTTT.

This clonotype came up many times. The chain combines TRBV12-3 or TRBV12-4 with TRBJ1-5; tentative D call: TRBD1 (5 bases). This CDR3 is built from 14 residues. Trimming stripped 6 bases from V and 0 bases from J, with 9 bases between. The CDR3 here is CASSQGYSNQPQHF. CDR3 DNA sequence: TGTGCCAGCAGCCAGGGTTATAGCAATCAGCCCCAGCATTTT.

This clonotype was seen ten or more times. The V gene is TRBV28, the J gene TRBJ2-3; 11 positions agree with TRBD2. The CDR3 length is 18 residues. Germline CDR1 MDHEN, CDR2 SYDVKM. Trimming at V came to 5 bases and at J to 2 bases, leaving 12 bases not matched to a gene. The DNA for the CDR3 is TGTGCCAGCAGTCCTAGCGGGAGGATGTCCACACACACAGATACGCAGTATTTT. Translating gives CASSPSGRMSTHTDTQYF.

This clonotype was recorded many times. The V call is TRBV29-1, the J call TRBJ1-2; TRBD1 agrees at 7 bases. The V gene end was trimmed by 1 base and the J gene end by 8 bases; junction bases not matched to a gene: 10. CDR1 and CDR2 (germline): SQVTM, ANQGSEA. This CDR3 comprises 14 residues. Here the CDR3 reads CSVEGTGAWGGYTF. The CDR3 coding sequence is TGCAGCGTTGAAGGGACAGGTGCCTGGGGAGGCTACACCTTC. Combining the CDR3 with reference TRBV29-1 and TRBJ1-2 gives the whole variable domain SAVISQKPSRDICQRGTSLTIQCQVDSQVTMMFWYRQQPGQSLTLIATANQGSEATYESGFVIDKFPISRPNLTFSTLTVSNMSPEDSSIYLCSVEGTGAWGGYTFGSGTRLTVV.